Below, 5 T cell receptor beta chains from the same sample are listed, as sequenced in a study of cytomegalovirus exposure and HLA in healthy donors. Sequencing used immunoSEQ multiplex PCR; TCRdb keeps in-frame clones, though not all of them. The table has some 110,000 clones, roughly 88% seen once. The sequenced sample was PBMCs. Receptor source: a young man in good health and CMV-seronegative.

The V gene is TRBV7-8, the J gene TRBJ2-5; 10 bases are shared with TRBD1. Germline V gene sequence: CDR1 SGHVS, CDR2 FQNEAQ. The CDR3 sequence is 14 residues long. The V gene end was trimmed by 5 bases and the J gene end by 5 bases; junction bases not matched to a gene: 5. In nucleotides, the CDR3 is TGTGCCAGCAGCCTAAGGACAGGGGGGGAGACCCAGTACTTC. Translating gives CASSLRTGGETQYF.

The gene calls are TRBV7-9 and TRBJ1-2; the match to TRBD1 covers 11 bases. The V segment lost 0 bases and the J segment 3 bases; nucleotides outside the gene matches: 3. Looked up from germline, CDR1 is SEHNR and CDR2 is FQNEAQ (reference sequence). The CDR3 is 16 residues long. DNA for the CDR3: TGTGCCAGCAGCTTAGCGGGACAGGGGGACTACTATGGCTACACCTTC. It encodes CASSLAGQGDYYGYTF. Looking up the rest from reference TRBV7-9 and TRBJ1-2 gives the full variable domain: DTGVSQNPRHKITKRGQNVTFRCDPISEHNRLYWYRQTLGQGPEFLTYFQNEAQLEKSRLLSDRFSAERPKGSFSTLEIQRTEQGDSAMYLCASSLAGQGDYYGYTFGSGTRLTVV.

The table lists this clone with a few counts. The chain has TRBV7-9 and TRBJ1-3, with 8 bases that match TRBD1. Germline V gives CDR1 SEHNR, CDR2 FQNEAQ (reference sequence). V gave up 6 bases and J gave up 2 bases; unmatched junction bases: 3. CDR3 size: 14 residues. CDR3 region: CASSKQGAGNTIYF. CDR3 nucleotide sequence: TGTGCCAGCAGTAAACAGGGGGCTGGAAACACCATATATTTT.

The J gene is TRBJ2-7, the V gene TRBV7-2; tentative D call: TRBD2 (5 bases). The CDR3 consists of 14 residues. The V gene's germline CDR1 is SGHTA and CDR2 FQGNSA. Trimming cost V 2 bases and J 2 bases, with 10 bases left between them. The CDR3 DNA is TGTGCCAGCAGCTTATCGGAGAGGGCCTACGAGCAGTACTTC. Amino acid sequence: CASSLSERAYEQYF.

The V and J genes are TRBV10-2 and TRBJ2-1; 9 bases map to TRBD2. The CDR3 covers 15 residues. The germline V gene has CDR1 WSHSY and CDR2 SAAADI. J lost 8 bases, V lost 6 bases, and 11 bases had no gene match. The CDR3 region has the DNA TGCGCCAGCAGCAAAACTAGCGGGTCAGTGGATGAGCAGTTCTTC. Its translation is CASSKTSGSVDEQFF.